This T cell receptor (beta chain) was sequenced for a study of blood T cell repertoires in COVID-19. Study-wide context: The analysed material was cDNA or gDNA that came from T cells, B-cell-depleted T cells, or PBMCs.

Methods used by the authors: From reference gene primer amplification, estimates of nucleated cell counts were derived. Using immunoSEQ multiplex PCR, the repertoire was profiled, and TCRdb retains in-frame clones only, with some absent. V and J calls and clone size are as listed in that table; D and trimming were resolved from the DNA. The table lists hundreds of thousands of clones, roughly 90% of them singletons. The CDR3 runs to 16 residues. Germline V gives CDR1 SNHLY, CDR2 FYNNEI. V lost 4 bases, J lost 5 bases, and 12 bases stayed unmatched. The receptor comes from a woman aged 40-49 years who had recovered from COVID-19. Sequences were obtained from PBMCs or T cells enriched from blood (not recorded which). The chain uses TRBV2 and TRBJ2-5; 8 bases align to TRBD1. CDR3 amino acids: CASSVAGGATFETQYF. The DNA of the CDR3 is TGTGCCAGCAGTGTGGCAGGGGGCGCCACTTTTGAGACCCAGTACTTC.